The clone carrying this T cell receptor (beta chain) has a count of ten or more. The target antigen is unknown. The CDR3 consists of 15 residues. Germline V gene data show CDR1 as MDHEN and CDR2 as SYDVKM. With V trimmed by 4 bases and J by 2 bases, 7 bases remained unmatched. This specimen belongs to a study of T cells after posttransplantation cyclophosphamide. Study-level points and caveats: Skin or GI-infiltrating T cells shared few TRB sequences with blood.

The assay was immunoSEQ multiplex PCR, and TCRdb's table has in-frame clones only and misses some. The sample has almost 35,000 clones, none seen only once. Sequenced material: PBMCs. The clonotype was recovered from a woman aged 50 to 65 in good health and a related stem cell transplant donor. This sequence joins TRBV28 and TRBJ2-7, with TRBD2 matching 8 bases. CDR3 sequence (DNA): TGTGCCAGCAGTTGGGGGACTAGAGTCCCCTACGAGCAGTACTTC. It codes for CASSWGTRVPYEQYF.